This T cell receptor beta chain was retrieved from a study of T cells in Graves' hyperthyroidism and ophthalmopathy. From less than 13 ml of fresh peripheral blood, PBMCs were isolated. This clonotype was seen many times. Its antigen is unknown. The germline CDR1 and CDR2 sequences are SGHTA and FQGNSA. Trimming removed 1 base at V and 4 bases at J, with 6 bases between. The CDR3 consists of 13 residues. Study observations and caveats: Among thyroid clonotypes expanded above 0.001, most also appeared in blood.

Amplification targeted TCR beta CDR3 regions from RNA transcripts. TCR CDR3 underwent first-round RT-PCR with the HTBI primer set. TCRdb ran MiXCR on the multiplex PCR reads and lists one entry per CDR3 protein. The sample has some 620,000 distinct CDR3 sequences, roughly 17% seen once. The origin of this receptor is a woman in her twenties or thirties with Graves' hyperthyroidism. The gene calls are TRBV7-2 and TRBJ2-3; D remains ambiguous. Sequencing was carried out using blood. CDR3 amino acids: CASSLVVADTQYF. The DNA of the CDR3 is TGTGCCAGCAGCTTAGTAGTCGCAGATACGCAGTATTTT.